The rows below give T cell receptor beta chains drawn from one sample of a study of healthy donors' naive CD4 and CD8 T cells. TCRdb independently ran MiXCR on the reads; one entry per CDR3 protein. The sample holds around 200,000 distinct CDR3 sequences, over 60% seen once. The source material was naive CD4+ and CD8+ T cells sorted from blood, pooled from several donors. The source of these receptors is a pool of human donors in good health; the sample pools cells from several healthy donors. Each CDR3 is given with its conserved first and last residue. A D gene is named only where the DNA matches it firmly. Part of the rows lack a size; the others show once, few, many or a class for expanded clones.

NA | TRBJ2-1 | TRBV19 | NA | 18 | CASSIGTVWTGSYNEQFF | TGTGCCAGTAGTATAGGGACAGTGTGGACCGGCTCCTACAATGAGCAGTTCTTC
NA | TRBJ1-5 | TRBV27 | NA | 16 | CASSLSLTGPNQPQHF | TGTGCCAGCAGTTTATCATTAACAGGGCCCAATCAGCCCCAGCATTTT
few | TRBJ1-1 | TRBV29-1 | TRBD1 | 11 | CSVDRGTEAFF | TGCAGCGTGGACAGGGGGACTGAAGCTTTCTTT
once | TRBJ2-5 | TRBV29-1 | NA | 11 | CSVRRVQTQYF | TGCAGCGTGCGCAGGGTGCAGACCCAGTACTTC
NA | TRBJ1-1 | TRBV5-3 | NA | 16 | CARSLPGQRMNTEAFF | TGTGCCAGAAGCTTGCCAGGACAGCGCATGAACACTGAAGCTTTCTTT
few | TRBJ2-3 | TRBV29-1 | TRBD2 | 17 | CSVVDLSLAVRTDTQYF | TGCAGCGTTGTCGACCTTAGCCTAGCGGTCCGCACAGATACGCAGTATTTT
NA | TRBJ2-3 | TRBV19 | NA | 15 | CASSMGAGGTDTQYF | TGTGCCAGTAGTATGGGAGCAGGAGGCACAGATACGCAGTATTTT
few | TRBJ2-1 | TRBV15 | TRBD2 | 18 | CATSRELQSGSSYNEQFF | TGTGCCACCAGCAGAGAACTTCAGAGCGGGAGCTCCTACAATGAGCAGTTCTTC
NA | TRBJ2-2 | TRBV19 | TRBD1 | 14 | CASSPGQGSGELFF | TGTGCCAGTAGTCCGGGACAGGGATCCGGGGAGCTGTTTTTT
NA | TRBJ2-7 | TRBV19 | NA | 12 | CASRDNAYEQYF | TGTGCCAGTAGGGACAACGCCTACGAGCAGTACTTC
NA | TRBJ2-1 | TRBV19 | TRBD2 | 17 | CASSLGTSFIRDNEQFF | TGTGCCAGTAGCCTCGGGACTAGCTTCATAAGGGACAATGAGCAGTTCTTC
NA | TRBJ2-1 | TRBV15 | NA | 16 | CATSRDRGSPEDEQFF | TGTGCCACCAGCAGAGATCGGGGCAGCCCGGAGGATGAGCAGTTCTTC
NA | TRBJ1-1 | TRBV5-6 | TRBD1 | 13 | CASSLQGVTEAFF | TGTGCCAGCAGCTTGCAGGGGGTCACTGAAGCTTTCTTT
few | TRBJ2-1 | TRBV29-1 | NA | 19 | CSVERGRGGSILNIYEQFF | TGCAGCGTTGAGCGGGGGCGTGGGGGGTCGATCCTAAATATCTATGAGCAGTTCTTC
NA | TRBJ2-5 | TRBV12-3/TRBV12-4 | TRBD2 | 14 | CASRGLAVGETQYF | TGTGCCAGCAGGGGACTAGCGGTAGGAGAGACCCAGTACTTC
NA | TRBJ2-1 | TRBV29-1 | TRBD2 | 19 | CSVEAELASGSISYNEQFF | TGCAGCGTTGAAGCGGAGTTGGCTAGCGGGAGTATTTCCTACAATGAGCAGTTCTTC
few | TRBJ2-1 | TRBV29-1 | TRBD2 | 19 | CSVVDQTSGSFSSYNEQFF | TGCAGCGTTGTGGACCAGACTAGCGGGAGCTTTAGCTCCTACAATGAGCAGTTCTTC
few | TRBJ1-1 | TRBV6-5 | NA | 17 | CASSYSSVGFGGPEAFF | TGTGCCAGCAGTTACTCGAGCGTGGGCTTCGGTGGGCCAGAAGCTTTCTTT
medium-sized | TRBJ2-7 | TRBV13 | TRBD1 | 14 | CASSFLQGWNEQYF | TGTGCCAGCAGCTTCCTACAGGGGTGGAACGAGCAGTACTTC
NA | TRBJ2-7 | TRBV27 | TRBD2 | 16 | CASSLSGGGRWYEQYF | TGTGCCAGCAGTTTATCGGGCGGCGGGAGGTGGTACGAGCAGTACTTC
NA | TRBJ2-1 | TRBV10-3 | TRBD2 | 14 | CAISGEVAGNEQFF | TGTGCCATCAGTGGGGAAGTAGCGGGCAATGAGCAGTTCTTC
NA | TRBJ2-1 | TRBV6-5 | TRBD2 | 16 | CASSYSGLAAYNEQFF | TGTGCCAGCAGTTACTCGGGACTAGCCGCCTACAATGAGCAGTTCTTC
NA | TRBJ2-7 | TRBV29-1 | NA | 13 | CSVANTQGEKQYF | TGCAGCGTTGCCAACACACAGGGAGAGAAGCAGTACTTC
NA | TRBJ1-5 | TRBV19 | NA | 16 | CASSIWGGYSNQPQHF | TGTGCCAGTAGTATCTGGGGAGGATATAGCAATCAGCCCCAGCATTTT
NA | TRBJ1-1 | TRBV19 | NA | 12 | CASQTGNTEAFF | TGTGCCAGCCAGACAGGGAACACTGAAGCTTTCTTT
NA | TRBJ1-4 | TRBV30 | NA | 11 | CAWGENEKLFF | TGTGCCTGGGGCGAGAATGAAAAACTGTTTTTT
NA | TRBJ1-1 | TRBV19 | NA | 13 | CASSVGWNTEAFF | TGTGCCAGTAGTGTGGGCTGGAACACTGAAGCTTTCTTT
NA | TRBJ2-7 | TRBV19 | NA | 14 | CASSSGGASYEQCF | TGTGCCAGTAGTTCCGGCGGGGCTTCCTACGAGCAGTGCTTC
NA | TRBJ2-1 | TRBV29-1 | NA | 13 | CSVEEGAHNEQFF | TGCAGCGTGGAAGAAGGGGCACACAATGAGCAGTTCTTC
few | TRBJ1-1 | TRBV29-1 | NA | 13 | CSGYTGSILGAFF | TGCAGCGGCTACACCGGGAGTATTCTGGGAGCTTTCTTT
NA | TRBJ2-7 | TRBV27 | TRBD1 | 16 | CASSYSTGGLSYEQYF | TGTGCCAGCAGTTATTCAACAGGGGGCCTTTCCTACGAGCAGTACTTC
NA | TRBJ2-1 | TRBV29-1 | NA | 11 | CSVLTGIEQFF | TGCAGCGTCCTAACAGGGATTGAGCAGTTCTTC
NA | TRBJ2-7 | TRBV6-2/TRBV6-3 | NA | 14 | CASSPTGVPYEQYF | TGTGCCAGCAGCCCCACCGGGGTACCCTACGAGCAGTACTTC
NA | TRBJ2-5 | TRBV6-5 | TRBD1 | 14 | CASRRTGVRETQYF | TGTGCCAGCAGACGTACAGGGGTACGAGAGACCCAGTACTTC
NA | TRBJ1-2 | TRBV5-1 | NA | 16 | CASSLRGHKGDYGYTF | TGCGCCAGCAGCTTGAGGGGACACAAGGGAGACTATGGCTACACCTTC
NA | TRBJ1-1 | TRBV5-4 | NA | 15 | CASSPRTAANTEAFF | TGTGCCAGCAGCCCACGAACGGCAGCGAACACTGAAGCTTTCTTT